Below are 9 T cell receptor beta chains sequenced from a single sample in a study of T and B cells in COVID-19 patients. TRB was amplified from approximately 250-480 ng of blood genomic DNA. TRB rearrangements were amplified by multiplex PCR with BIOMED2 TRB-A/B primers. TCRdb reprocessed the multiplex PCR reads via MiXCR and lists one record per CDR3 protein. The sample contains over a thousand distinct CDR3 sequences, approximately 25% of which appear only once. The specimen sequenced was blood. The receptors were gathered from a human donor with active COVID-19.

This sequence joins TRBV20-1 and TRBJ2-5; 10 bases match TRBD1. This CDR3 contains 13 residues. The germline gives CDR1 DFQATT, CDR2 SNEGSKA (reference sequence). V was pared by 6 bases and J by 5 bases, with 6 bases of the junction left unmatched. Here the CDR3 reads CSARDRGMETQYF. CDR3 in DNA: TGCAGTGCGCGGGACAGGGGTATGGAGACCCAGTACTTC.

In its sample, this clonotype is large. The chain joins TRBV19 to TRBJ2-3, with D hard to call. V was clipped by 6 bases and J by 2 bases, with 9 bases between them. CDR3 length equals 13 residues. Germline CDR1 and CDR2: LNHDA and SQIVND (reference sequence). The CDR3 bases are TGTGCCAGTAGCGGAAGGAACACAGATACGCAGTATTTT. Residues: CASSGRNTDTQYF.

This clonotype was seen more than once but under ten times. V gene TRBV6-1 combines with J gene TRBJ1-1; D is possibly TRBD1 (6 bases). V was shortened by 6 bases and J by 11 bases, with 10 bases between the two germline ends. Germline V gene sequence: CDR1 MNHNS, CDR2 SASEGT. The length of the CDR3 is 10 residues. This CDR3 reads CASRDSSAFF. The DNA of the CDR3 is TGTGCCAGCAGGGACAGTTCCGCTTTCTTT.

The CDR3 coding sequence is TGCGCCAGCAGCCAAGCGCTAGCGGGAGCATCCGGGGCCAACGTCCTGACTTTC. Translating gives CASSQALAGASGANVLTF. V usage is TRBV4-3 and J usage is TRBJ2-6; 10 bases are shared with TRBD2. The ends lost 1 base at V and 4 bases at J; junction bases unmatched: 7. CDR3 length: 18 residues. Germline V lookup: CDR1 LGHNA, CDR2 YSLEER.

There are a few counts of this clonotype. V and J are TRBV24-1 and TRBJ2-3, with 10 bases aligning to TRBD2. The CDR3 sequence is 15 residues long. Germline V gives CDR1 KGHDR, CDR2 SFDVKD. V lost 3 bases and J lost 6; bases outside the gene matches: 5. CDR3: CATSDGSSGSDTQYF. CDR3 nucleotide sequence: TGTGCCACCAGTGATGGGTCTAGCGGGAGTGATACGCAGTATTTT.

This clonotype was seen more than once but under ten times. The genes are TRBV4-2 and TRBJ2-1, with 8 bases lining up with TRBD2. V gave up 1 base and J gave up 3 bases; unmatched junction bases: 2. Germline V gene data show CDR1 as LGHNA and CDR2 as YNFKEQ. The CDR3 contains 15 residues. Here the CDR3 DNA reads TGTGCCAGCAGCCAAGGAGCGGGGGTCTACAATGAGCAGTTCTTC. Translated: CASSQGAGVYNEQFF.

The chain is built from TRBV20-1 and TRBJ2-3; 8 nucleotides line up with TRBD2. After removal of 5 bases from V and 4 bases from J, the junction contained 11 bases not matched to a gene. This CDR3 region has 15 residues. Germline V CDR1 and CDR2: DFQATT, SNEGSKA (reference sequence). The CDR3 bases are TGCAGTGCTGGCCCTCGAGCGGGAGCTGCAGATACGCAGTATTTT. Its protein product is CSAGPRAGAADTQYF.

V and J are TRBV11-2 and TRBJ2-5; the D gene is possibly TRBD2 (6 bases). Germline CDR1 SGHAT, CDR2 FQNNGV. The CDR3 is made up of 16 amino acids. The V and J ends lost 5 bases and 0 bases respectively, with 16 bases between them. The CDR3 DNA follows: TGTGCCAGCAGCCCGGGGGAAAGGGTAAACCAAGAGACCCAGTACTTC. Amino acids: CASSPGERVNQETQYF.

In its sample, this clonotype ranks as medium-sized. The V gene is TRBV27, the J gene TRBJ1-6, with D unresolved. Trimming cost V 2 bases and J 3 bases, with 5 bases left between them. This CDR3 region has 14 residues. CDR1 is MNHEY, CDR2 SMNVEV, per germline (reference sequence). CDR3 sequence (DNA): TGTGCCAGCAGTTTACAGCTCTATAATTCACCCCTCCACTTT. It encodes CASSLQLYNSPLHF.